A single sample gave rise to the 30 T cell receptor beta chains below, sequenced in a study of T cells in Graves' hyperthyroidism and ophthalmopathy. Amplification targeted TCR beta CDR3 regions from RNA transcripts. TCR CDR3 underwent first-round RT-PCR with the HTBI primer set. TCRdb re-derived calls from the multiplex PCR reads in MiXCR, one entry per CDR3 protein. The sample has around 210,000 distinct CDR3 sequences, about 15% seen once. The sequencing sample was made of blood. The receptors shown here come from a woman between 45 and 60 years old with Graves' hyperthyroidism.

This clonotype was observed many times. The J gene is TRBJ1-1, the V gene TRBV7-9; a possible D gene is TRBD1 (5 bases). Looked up from germline, CDR1 is SEHNR and CDR2 is FQNEAQ (reference sequence). The V gene lost 4 bases and the J gene lost 4 bases, with 10 bases spanning the gap. The CDR3 length is 13 residues. The CDR3 reads CASSWGGGTEAFF. In nucleotides, the CDR3 is TGTGCCAGCAGCTGGGGGGGGGGCACTGAAGCTTTCTTT.

This clonotype was recorded at least ten times. This rearrangement joins TRBV24-1 to TRBJ2-5; TRBD1 agrees at 7 bases. The CDR3 is 11 residues long. Germline values: CDR1 KGHDR, CDR2 SFDVKD. V trimming: 9 bases; J trimming: 4 bases; junction bases outside the gene matches: 1. The CDR3 coding sequence is TGTGCCACCGGGACAGTAGAGACCCAGTACTTC. It encodes CATGTVETQYF.

The sample holds many counts of this clonotype. The chain is built from TRBV27 and TRBJ1-1; 9 bases match TRBD1. The V gene end was trimmed by 7 bases and the J gene end by 0 bases; junction bases not matched to a gene: 9. This CDR3 has 16 amino acids. Per germline, CDR1 MNHEY and CDR2 SMNVEV (reference sequence). The CDR3: CASKKIGTGLNTEAFF. The DNA of the CDR3 is TGTGCCAGCAAGAAAATCGGGACAGGGCTGAACACTGAAGCTTTCTTT.

Points on this clonotype: At one boundary the junction diverges from the germline segment, which might be a read error. V and J are TRBV4-2 and TRBJ2-7, with D unclear. The CDR3 length is 13 residues. CDR1 is LGHNA and CDR2 is YNFKEQ in the germline V gene. Here the CDR3 reads CASGQERSYEQYF. The DNA of the CDR3 is TGTGCCAGCGGCCAAGAGAGGTCTTACGAGCAGTACTTC.

This clonotype was seen many times. The chain couples TRBV7-8 to TRBJ1-5; D is possibly TRBD1 (5 bases). Germline lookup yields CDR1 SGHVS and CDR2 FQNEAQ. Trimming removed 5 bases at V and 3 bases at J, with 17 bases between. The CDR3 totals 16 residues. CDR3 bases: TGTGCCAGCAGCATGCACCAGGGAAACAACAATCAGCCCCAGCATTTT. It is translated as CASSMHQGNNNQPQHF. Complete variable domain (other parts from reference TRBV7-8 and TRBJ1-5): GAGVSQSPRYKVAKRGQDVALRCDPISGHVSLFWYQQALGQGPEFLTYFQNEAQLDKSGLPSDRFFAERPEGSVSTLKIQRTQQEDSAVYLCASSMHQGNNNQPQHFGDGTRLSIL.

In its sample, this clonotype was seen a few times. The chain uses TRBV11-3 and TRBJ2-5; D is possibly TRBD2 (6 bases). Trimming took 4 bases from V and 7 from J, leaving 10 bases between them. Per germline, CDR1 SGHNT and CDR2 YENEEA. CDR3 length: 12 residues. CDR3 bases: TGTGCCAGCAGCTCGTGGCGGGGGACCCAGTACTTC. Its protein product is CASSSWRGTQYF.

There are a few counts of this clonotype. The V call is TRBV5-5, the J call TRBJ1-2; 7 bases fit TRBD1. The V segment lost 4 bases and the J segment 4 bases; nucleotides outside the gene matches: 4. This CDR3 region has 13 residues. Germline V gene data show CDR1 as SGHKS and CDR2 as YYEKEE (reference sequence). CDR3 loop: CASSQGTVYGYTF. The DNA of the CDR3 is TGTGCCAGCAGCCAAGGGACAGTCTATGGCTACACCTTC. The full variable domain, rest sourced from reference TRBV5-5 and TRBJ1-2, is DAGVTQSPTHLIKTRGQQVTLRCSPISGHKSVSWYQQVLGQGPQFIFQYYEKEERGRGNFPDRFSARQFPNYSSELNVNALLLGDSALYLCASSQGTVYGYTFGSGTRLTVV.

This rearrangement joins TRBV5-1 to TRBJ2-3; TRBD2 is a possible D gene (5 bases). Germline lookup yields CDR1 SGHRS and CDR2 YFSETQ. This CDR3 comprises 13 residues. The germline V and J ends were trimmed by 4 bases and 2 bases, with 8 bases remaining between them. The CDR3 here is CASSVGLTDTQYF. DNA of the CDR3: TGCGCCAGCAGCGTCGGACTCACAGATACGCAGTATTTT.

There are many counts of this clonotype. The J gene is TRBJ2-7, the V gene TRBV12-3 or TRBV12-4; weak D call: TRBD1 (6 bases). The CDR3 loop spans 16 amino acids. Trimming removed 5 bases at V and 6 bases at J, with 23 bases between. Here the CDR3 reads CASSPSTRDRPGEQYF. The CDR3 DNA is TGTGCCAGCAGTCCTAGTACCCGCGACAGGCCTGGCGAGCAGTACTTC.

In its sample, this clonotype was seen many times. This chain's CDR3 is CASSLVGGASGRDEQFF. The CDR3 DNA sequence: TGTGCCAGCAGCTTAGTTGGTGGTGCTAGCGGGAGAGATGAGCAGTTCTTC. V gene TRBV7-2 combines with J gene TRBJ2-1; 10 bases are shared with TRBD2. This CDR3 has 17 amino acids. The V gene end was trimmed by 1 base and the J gene end by 8 bases; junction bases not matched to a gene: 11. Germline V CDR1 and CDR2: SGHTA, FQGNSA. Combining the CDR3 with reference TRBV7-2 and TRBJ2-1 gives the whole variable domain GAGVSQSPSNKVTEKGKDVELRCDPISGHTALYWYRQSLGQGLEFLIYFQGNSAPDKSGLPSDRFSAERTGGSVSTLTIQRTQQEDSAVYLCASSLVGGASGRDEQFFGPGTRLTVL.

In this sample, this clonotype turned up a few times. The chain has TRBV7-6 and TRBJ2-2; 8 bases are shared with TRBD1. Germline-derived CDR1 and CDR2 are SGHVS and FNYEAQ. The V segment lost 5 bases and the J segment 1 base; nucleotides outside the gene matches: 3. CDR3 size: 15 residues. The DNA for the CDR3 is TGTGCCAGCAGCCAGACAGGGGTGAACACCGGGGAGCTGTTTTTT. Protein product: CASSQTGVNTGELFF.

This clonotype was recorded many times. The chain employs TRBV2 and TRBJ1-4, with 12 positions matching TRBD1. This CDR3 region has 16 residues. Germline assignment: CDR1 SNHLY and CDR2 FYNNEI. V trimming: 8 bases; J trimming: 5 bases; junction bases outside the gene matches: 9. CDR3 bases: TGTGCCAGCTTGGGGGACAGGGGGCGACCAAATGAAAAACTGTTTTTT. This gives the protein CASLGDRGRPNEKLFF.

The DNA of the CDR3 is TGCGCCAGCAGCCCGGAAGGATCAGGCGAGGGCGAGCAGTACTTC. Residues: CASSPEGSGEGEQYF. V gene TRBV5-1 combines with J gene TRBJ2-7, with a weak D call TRBD2 (5 bases). Trimming cost V 4 bases and J 6 bases, with 20 bases left between them. The CDR3 is 15 amino acids. Germline assignment: CDR1 SGHRS and CDR2 YFSETQ.

The table lists this clonotype with a few counts. The chain is built from TRBV27 and TRBJ1-1; no definite D call. Germline CDR1 and CDR2: MNHEY and SMNVEV (reference sequence). The CDR3 sequence is 13 residues long. V was cut by 6 bases and J by 0 bases, with 8 bases left in between. CDR3: CASRDGLNTEAFF. In DNA form, the CDR3 reads TGTGCCAGCAGGGACGGACTGAACACTGAAGCTTTCTTT.

On this clonotype itself: One end of the junction does not line up with germline, which may come from a read error. The J gene is TRBJ2-2, the V gene TRBV6-9, with D perhaps matching TRBD2 (5 bases). Germline values: CDR1 MNHGY, CDR2 SVAAGI. The CDR3 runs to 17 residues. CDR3 residues: CASSYGVSDSGTGQLFF. In nucleotides, the CDR3 is TGTGCCAGCAGTTACGGGGTGTCGGACTCTGGCACCGGGCAGCTGTTTTTT.

This chain connects TRBV29-1 to TRBJ2-3, with D maybe TRBD1 (6 bases). Deletions cut 7 bases from V and 3 bases from J, with 14 bases between. Germline CDR1 reads SQVTM; CDR2 reads ANQGSEA. This CDR3 is 13 amino acids long. The CDR3 region has the DNA TGCAGCGGCGAATCCCAGGGGACAGATACGCAGTATTTT. This translates into CSGESQGTDTQYF.

The table lists this clonotype with a few counts. The J gene is TRBJ2-7, the V gene TRBV6-5; TRBD2 agrees at 11 bases. Trimming cost V 0 bases and J 2 bases; bases outside gene matches: 9. The CDR3 totals 18 residues. Per the germline V gene, CDR1 is MNHEY and CDR2 is SVGAGI. The CDR3 protein is CASSYSQPSGRTPYEQYF. CDR3 nucleotides: TGTGCCAGCAGTTACTCGCAGCCTAGCGGGAGGACCCCCTACGAGCAGTACTTC.

This clonotype has a count of ten or more. The chain links TRBV11-2 to TRBJ2-7, with D unresolved. CDR1 and CDR2 from the germline V gene are SGHAT and FQNNGV. Trimming removed 0 bases at V and 5 bases at J, with 2 bases between. The length of the CDR3 is 11 residues. CDR3 sequence: CASSLDNEQYF. As DNA, the CDR3 is TGTGCCAGCAGCTTAGATAACGAGCAGTACTTC.

There are a few counts of this clonotype. The chain has TRBV12-3 or TRBV12-4 and TRBJ1-5; tentative D call: TRBD1 (5 bases). V lost 7 bases, J lost 5 bases, and 9 bases lay in between. The CDR3 runs to 12 residues. DNA of the CDR3: TGTGCCAGCAAAACACAGGATCAGCCCCAGCATTTT. Amino acids: CASKTQDQPQHF.

The chain joins TRBV28 to TRBJ1-3, with a weak D call TRBD1 (6 bases). The germline CDR1 and CDR2 sequences are MDHEN and SYDVKM. The CDR3 has 14 residues. The V and J ends lost 6 bases and 0 bases respectively, with 9 bases between them. For the CDR3, the DNA is TGTGCCAGCAGCCAGGGGTTCTCTGGAAACACCATATATTTT. Translated, it gives CASSQGFSGNTIYF.

About this clonotype itself: Compared with germline, one end of the junction differs, possibly owing to a read error. This chain connects TRBV7-9 to TRBJ1-6, with 8 bases identical to TRBD1. This CDR3 is built from 15 residues. Germline CDR1 and CDR2: SEHNR and FQNEAQ (reference sequence). DNA of the CDR3: TGTGCCAACAGCTTAGACCCACAGGGGGGGTCACCCCTCCACTTT. It specifies CANSLDPQGGSPLHF.

This clonotype was observed at least ten times. This sequence joins TRBV2 and TRBJ2-3, with 11 positions matching TRBD2. CDR3 size: 16 residues. Germline V lookup: CDR1 SNHLY, CDR2 FYNNEI. V was clipped by 2 bases and J by 4 bases; unmatched bases: 5. The CDR3 loop is CASSELTSGIADTQYF. CDR3 nucleotides: TGTGCCAGCAGTGAACTGACTAGCGGGATCGCAGATACGCAGTATTTT. Drawing the rest from reference TRBV2 and TRBJ2-3, the complete variable domain is EPEVTQTPSHQVTQMGQEVILRCVPISNHLYFYWYRQILGQKVEFLVSFYNNEISEKSEIFDDQFSVERPDGSNFTLKIRSTKLEDSAMYFCASSELTSGIADTQYFGPGTRLTVL.

This clonotype has ten or more counts. The chain recombines TRBV12-3 or TRBV12-4 with TRBJ1-5, with D uncertain. V was clipped by 3 bases and J by 7 bases, with 10 bases between them. The CDR3 totals 13 residues. CDR3 nucleotide sequence: TGTGCCAGCAGTTTTCGGAACCTCCAGCCCCAGCATTTT. Translating gives CASSFRNLQPQHF.

This clonotype was seen repeatedly, ten times or more. This sequence joins TRBV27 and TRBJ1-1, with D possibly matching TRBD1 (6 bases). Germline lookup yields CDR1 MNHEY and CDR2 SMNVEV (reference sequence). The CDR3 extends over 13 amino acids. V was shortened by 9 bases and J by 0 bases, with 11 bases between the two germline ends. The CDR3 DNA follows: TGTGCCAGTCAAACAGGGTTGAACACTGAAGCTTTCTTT. Translated: CASQTGLNTEAFF.

This clonotype was seen ten or more times. In DNA, the CDR3 is TGTGCCAGCAGTGAATTTCAGGGAGGGTTCACTGAAGCTTTCTTT. It encodes CASSEFQGGFTEAFF. The chain has TRBV6-1 and TRBJ1-1; maybe TRBD1 (5 bases). V lost 2 bases to trimming and J lost 4 bases, with 14 bases between them. The CDR3 sequence is 15 residues long. Germline V gene lookup returns CDR1 MNHNS and CDR2 SASEGT.

In its sample, this clonotype was seen a few times. The rearrangement joins TRBV7-9 to TRBJ2-5, with 11 bases that match TRBD1. CDR1 and CDR2 (germline): SEHNR, FQNEAQ (reference sequence). The CDR3 covers 15 residues. With 2 bases clipped from V and 5 bases from J, the junction kept 4 bases outside the gene matches. The CDR3 loop is CASSLSGQGGETQYF. DNA of the CDR3: TGTGCCAGCAGCTTATCGGGACAGGGGGGTGAGACCCAGTACTTC. Together with reference TRBV7-9 and TRBJ2-5, the CDR3 gives the full variable domain: DTGVSQNPRHKITKRGQNVTFRCDPISEHNRLYWYRQTLGQGPEFLTYFQNEAQLEKSRLLSDRFSAERPKGSFSTLEIQRTEQGDSAMYLCASSLSGQGGETQYFGPGTRLLVL.

About this clonotype: Possible read error: a much larger clone is one base away. The chain has TRBV7-4 and TRBJ1-1; no clear D gene. The CDR3 sequence is 16 residues long. V shed 3 bases and J shed 0 bases, with 14 bases lying between them. Germline V gives CDR1 SGHVT, CDR2 SQSDAQ. CDR3 loop: CASSFSPGGMNTEAFF. CDR3 nucleotides: TGTGCCAGCAGCTTCTCCCCTGGTGGCATGAACACTGAAGCTTTCTTT.

This clonotype came up many times. The V and J genes are TRBV7-2 and TRBJ1-2; D ambiguous. Trimming pared 5 bases from V and 4 bases from J, leaving 11 bases between. The CDR3 has 13 residues. CDR1 and CDR2 (germline): SGHTA, FQGNSA. The CDR3 loop is CASSQTTIYGYTF. The CDR3 coding sequence is TGTGCCAGCAGCCAAACAACAATCTATGGCTACACCTTC. The full variable domain, with the rest looked up from reference TRBV7-2 and TRBJ1-2, is GAGVSQSPSNKVTEKGKDVELRCDPISGHTALYWYRQSLGQGLEFLIYFQGNSAPDKSGLPSDRFSAERTGGSVSTLTIQRTQQEDSAVYLCASSQTTIYGYTFGSGTRLTVV.

This clonotype was seen many times. CDR3 sequence: CASSQGVAYTEAFF. As DNA, the CDR3 is TGTGCCAGCAGCCAAGGGGTAGCCTACACTGAAGCTTTCTTT. This rearrangement joins TRBV3-1 to TRBJ1-1, with D unclear. The length of the CDR3 is 14 residues. V lost 1 base, J lost 3 bases, and 9 bases lay in between. Germline V gives CDR1 LGHDT, CDR2 YNNKEL (reference sequence).

This clonotype was detected a few times. The chain carries TRBV12-3 or TRBV12-4 and TRBJ2-3, with D uncertain. The CDR3 totals 15 residues. V dropped 6 bases and J dropped 0 bases, with 13 bases sitting between them. The CDR3, as DNA: TGTGCCAGCAGAGGACCTGGAACGAGCACAGATACGCAGTATTTT. This sequence encodes CASRGPGTSTDTQYF.